Below are 32 T cell receptor beta chains sequenced from a single sample in a study of identifying expanded T cells in peripheral blood. Produced via immunoSEQ multiplex PCR; TCRdb's table is partial and in-frame only. The sample lists some 54,000 clones, 70% to 85% seen once, with around 15% in the top ten. Sample: blood. The receptors originated from a person between 18 and 69 years old in good health.

V usage is TRBV7-9 and J usage is TRBJ2-2, with D perhaps being TRBD1 or TRBD2 (5 bases each). Germline V gene sequence: CDR1 SEHNR, CDR2 FQNEAQ (reference sequence). Trimming pared 2 bases from V and 0 bases from J, leaving 16 bases between. The CDR3 spans 18 residues. In DNA form, the CDR3 reads TGTGCCAGCAGCTTAAGGGGCAGCGGAGAAACGAACACCGGGGAGCTGTTTTTT. Protein product: CASSLRGSGETNTGELFF.

In this sample, this clone turned up once. V usage is TRBV5-6 and J usage is TRBJ2-7, with D perhaps matching TRBD2 (5 bases). CDR1 is SGHDT, CDR2 YYEEEE, per germline. CDR3 length: 12 amino acids. V was pared by 1 base and J by 5 bases, with 7 bases between. CDR3 sequence reads: CASSLFSDEQYF. CDR3 DNA: TGTGCCAGCAGCTTGTTTAGCGACGAGCAGTACTTC. Variable domain in full (rest from reference TRBV5-6 and TRBJ2-7): DAGVTQSPTHLIKTRGQQVTLRCSPKSGHDTVSWYQQALGQGPQFIFQYYEEEERQRGNFPDRFSGHQFPNYSSELNVNALLLGDSALYLCASSLFSDEQYFGPGTRLTVT.

V and J are TRBV5-1 and TRBJ2-1, with 7 bases that match TRBD2. The CDR3 sequence is 15 residues long. Trimming at V came to 3 bases and at J to 3 bases, leaving 6 bases not matched to a gene. The germline gives CDR1 SGHRS, CDR2 YFSETQ. This CDR3 is CASSSGGGFYNEQFF. CDR3 sequence (DNA): TGCGCCAGCAGCTCTGGCGGGGGTTTCTACAATGAGCAGTTCTTC.

This clone was detected a few times. V usage is TRBV7-2 and J usage is TRBJ1-1; D perhaps matches TRBD1 (6 bases). Germline assignment: CDR1 SGHTA and CDR2 FQGNSA. V lost 0 bases and J 10 bases, leaving 18 bases between the germline ends. This CDR3 comprises 15 residues. This CDR3 is CASSLAPGAGAGAFF. The CDR3 bases are TGTGCCAGCAGCTTAGCGCCCGGGGCAGGGGCGGGAGCTTTCTTT. Full variable domain (rest looked up from reference TRBV7-2 and TRBJ1-1): GAGVSQSPSNKVTEKGKDVELRCDPISGHTALYWYRQSLGQGLEFLIYFQGNSAPDKSGLPSDRFSAERTGGSVSTLTIQRTQQEDSAVYLCASSLAPGAGAGAFFGQGTRLTVV.

The chain joins TRBV6-6 to TRBJ2-6; D is unclear. CDR1 MNHNY and CDR2 SVGAGI come from the germline V gene (reference sequence). The V gene lost 7 bases and the J gene lost 0 bases, with 4 bases spanning the gap. CDR3 length equals 13 residues. CDR3 DNA: TGTGCCAGCACAATCTCTGGGGCCAACGTCCTGACTTTC. It yields the protein CASTISGANVLTF.

This clone was seen once. This rearrangement joins TRBV9 to TRBJ1-6, with a possible D match to TRBD1 (5 bases). The CDR3 has 15 amino acids. V was pared by 3 bases and J by 2 bases, with 9 bases between. Looked up from germline, CDR1 is SGDLS and CDR2 is YYNGEE. This CDR3 is CASSAGPTYNSPLHF. For the CDR3, the DNA is TGTGCCAGCAGCGCGGGACCGACCTATAATTCACCCCTCCACTTT.

J is TRBJ1-2 and V is TRBV5-6, with TRBD1 matching 7 bases. This CDR3 contains 16 residues. V shed 0 bases and J 7 bases; nucleotides not matched to a gene: 12. Germline values: CDR1 SGHDT, CDR2 YYEEEE. CDR3 sequence reads: CASSLGDRASGRGYTF. In DNA form, the CDR3 reads TGTGCCAGCAGCTTGGGCGACAGGGCTTCGGGCCGTGGCTACACCTTC. The variable domain in full, with the rest retrieved from reference TRBV5-6 and TRBJ1-2, is DAGVTQSPTHLIKTRGQQVTLRCSPKSGHDTVSWYQQALGQGPQFIFQYYEEEERQRGNFPDRFSGHQFPNYSSELNVNALLLGDSALYLCASSLGDRASGRGYTFGSGTRLTVV.

The V call is TRBV5-1, the J call TRBJ2-3, with 10 nucleotides matching TRBD2. V shed 4 bases, J shed 3 bases, and the junction held 5 bases outside the gene matches. Germline values: CDR1 SGHRS, CDR2 YFSETQ. The CDR3 contains 15 residues. CDR3 in DNA: TGCGCCAGCAGCCGAAGCGGGGGGGCAACAGATACGCAGTATTTT. Translation: CASSRSGGATDTQYF. Combining the CDR3 with reference TRBV5-1 and TRBJ2-3 gives the whole variable domain KAGVTQTPRYLIKTRGQQVTLSCSPISGHRSVSWYQQTPGQGLQFLFEYFSETQRNKGNFPGRFSGRQFSNSRSEMNVSTLELGDSALYLCASSRSGGATDTQYFGPGTRLTVL.

This chain uses TRBV2 with TRBJ2-2; D is unclear. The CDR3 runs to 11 residues. Germline V gene lookup returns CDR1 SNHLY and CDR2 FYNNEI. V dropped 6 bases and J dropped 2 bases, with 1 base sitting between them. DNA of the CDR3: TGTGCCAGCAGAAACACCGGGGAGCTGTTTTTT. Encoded protein: CASRNTGELFF.

The chain employs TRBV7-2 and TRBJ2-5; D may be TRBD1 or TRBD2 (6 bases each). CDR1 and CDR2 (germline): SGHTA, FQGNSA. The CDR3 loop spans 14 amino acids. V lost 3 bases to trimming and J lost 5 bases, with 13 bases between them. The CDR3 DNA is TGTGCCAGCAGCTTCAAGGGGGGCGGGGAGACCCAGTACTTC. It translates to CASSFKGGGETQYF.

V is TRBV5-4 and J is TRBJ2-6; 8 bases are shared with TRBD1. Germline loops: CDR1 SGHNT, CDR2 YYREEE (reference sequence). This CDR3 is 14 amino acids long. V was pared by 4 bases and J by 9 bases, with 6 bases of the junction left unmatched. DNA of the CDR3: TGTGCCAGCAGCAACGACAGGGGTTACAACGTCCTGACTTTC. Encoded protein: CASSNDRGYNVLTF.

The J gene is TRBJ2-7, the V gene TRBV5-4; maybe TRBD2 (5 bases). This CDR3 spans 15 amino acids. V was clipped by 4 bases and J by 2 bases, with 16 bases between them. Per the germline V gene, CDR1 is SGHNT and CDR2 is YYREEE (reference sequence). CDR3: CASSDGVSQTYEQYV. CDR3 in DNA: TGTGCCAGCAGCGACGGGGTCTCCCAGACCTACGAGCAGTACGTC.

This chain joins TRBV5-1 and TRBJ1-1; 9 bases align to TRBD1. The trim removed 1 base at V and 6 bases at J, leaving 7 bases unmatched. The CDR3 length is 15 residues. Germline V gives CDR1 SGHRS, CDR2 YFSETQ. CDR3 DNA: TGCGCCAGCAGCTTGAGGAAGGGACAGGGACCTGAAGCTTTCTTT. This gives the protein CASSLRKGQGPEAFF.

This clone was seen only a few times. The chain couples TRBV30 to TRBJ2-5, with 8 bases that match TRBD2. The length of the CDR3 is 15 residues. V lost 3 bases to trimming and J lost 4 bases; unmatched junction nucleotides: 10. Germline V CDR1 and CDR2: GTSNPN, SVGIG (reference sequence). The CDR3 loop is CAWSKGGTRAETQYF. CDR3 sequence (DNA): TGTGCCTGGAGCAAAGGGGGGACTAGAGCAGAGACCCAGTACTTC.

This chain uses TRBV11-2 with TRBJ2-7, with D possibly matching TRBD1 (6 bases). Germline CDR1 and CDR2: SGHAT and FQNNGV. Between the trimmed V and J ends, which lost 3 bases and 7 bases, there was a span of 13 bases. The CDR3 has 13 amino acids. The CDR3 coding sequence is TGTGCCAGCAGCTTCCAGGCACAGGGAGAGCAGTACTTC. Translating gives CASSFQAQGEQYF.

The chain links TRBV6-1 to TRBJ2-7; a weak D match, TRBD2 (5 bases). The CDR3 totals 14 residues. Germline V CDR1 and CDR2: MNHNS, SASEGT. With 1 base removed from V and 3 bases from J, the gap between germline ends came to 10 bases. CDR3 in amino acids: CASSEGLGGYEQYF. The DNA of the CDR3 is TGTGCCAGCAGTGAAGGCCTAGGAGGCTACGAGCAGTACTTC.

The chain joins TRBV5-1 to TRBJ2-1; no clear D gene. CDR1 and CDR2 from the germline V gene are SGHRS and YFSETQ. The CDR3 has 14 amino acids. Trimming stripped 3 bases from V and 0 bases from J, with 7 bases between. CDR3 nucleotides: TGCGCCAGCAGCTCAGAAAGCTCCTACAATGAGCAGTTCTTC. Protein sequence: CASSSESSYNEQFF.

V usage is TRBV28 and J usage is TRBJ2-6; 8 bases align to TRBD2. This CDR3 comprises 16 residues. V dropped 6 bases and J dropped 1; count of bases not matched to a gene: 5. Looked up from germline, CDR1 is MDHEN and CDR2 is SYDVKM. The CDR3 region has the DNA TGTGCCAGCAGCTCCGGGGGGGCTTCTGGGGCCAACGTCCTGACTTTC. Residues: CASSSGGASGANVLTF.

The J gene is TRBJ1-2, the V gene TRBV27; TRBD1 is a possible D gene (5 bases). CDR1 is MNHEY, CDR2 SMNVEV, per germline (reference sequence). The length of the CDR3 is 13 residues. Trimming left V 6 bases short and J 2 bases short, with 10 bases between. The CDR3: CASRSGHNYGYTF. In DNA form, the CDR3 reads TGTGCCAGCAGATCAGGGCACAACTATGGCTACACCTTC.

The chain employs TRBV18 and TRBJ2-1, with D possibly TRBD2 on 6 matching bases. CDR3 length: 13 residues. Germline CDR1 is KGHSH and CDR2 is LQKENI. Trimming cost V 3 bases and J 10 bases, with 13 bases left between them. This CDR3 reads CASSPTGGVEQFF. CDR3 DNA sequence: TGTGCCAGCTCACCTACCGGAGGGGTAGAGCAGTTCTTC.

This clone was counted only a few times. This chain joins TRBV2 and TRBJ2-1, with 13 bases lining up with TRBD2. Germline-derived CDR1 and CDR2 are SNHLY and FYNNEI. The CDR3 spans 13 residues. Losses at the gene ends were 8 bases for V and 10 bases for J; bases not matched to a gene: 5. The DNA for the CDR3 is TGTGCCAGCGGGACTAGCGGGGCGGGAGAGCAGTTCTTC. It specifies CASGTSGAGEQFF.

V usage is TRBV7-6 and J usage is TRBJ2-5; TRBD1 is a possible D gene (6 bases). The CDR3 length is 14 residues. CDR1 is SGHVS and CDR2 is FNYEAQ in the germline V gene. Trimming stripped 5 bases from V and 1 base from J, with 11 bases between. CDR3 sequence reads: CASSPGTLQETQYF. In DNA form, the CDR3 reads TGTGCCAGCAGCCCCGGGACACTCCAAGAGACCCAGTACTTC.

The DNA for the CDR3 is TGTGCCAGGCAACCTAGTTTGCGGGATGGCTACACCTTC. It yields the protein CARQPSLRDGYTF. This rearrangement joins TRBV27 to TRBJ1-2; D gene ambiguous. Looked up from germline, CDR1 is MNHEY and CDR2 is SMNVEV (reference sequence). V was cut by 9 bases and J by 6 bases, with 17 bases left in between. The CDR3 covers 13 residues.

The rearrangement links TRBV7-9 to TRBJ2-1; 9 bases are shared with TRBD2. The CDR3 contains 16 residues. The germline CDR1 and CDR2 sequences are SEHNR and FQNEAQ (reference sequence). V shed 2 bases, J shed 0 bases, and the junction held 2 bases outside the gene matches. The CDR3 loop is CASSLKRGVSYNEQFF. The DNA of the CDR3 is TGTGCCAGCAGCTTAAAGCGGGGGGTCTCCTACAATGAGCAGTTCTTC.

The V call is TRBV5-4, the J call TRBJ1-1; no definite D call. The CDR3 length is 14 residues. V was cut by 7 bases and J by 11 bases, with 24 bases left in between. Germline V lookup: CDR1 SGHNT, CDR2 YYREEE (reference sequence). DNA of the CDR3: TGTGCCAGCTACTATCAGCCTGGATTTGAAAGGGCTTTCTTT. Encoded protein: CASYYQPGFERAFF.

This chain connects TRBV6-5 to TRBJ2-3; possibly TRBD2 for D (6 bases). The CDR3 has 15 amino acids. V was clipped by 9 bases and J by 8 bases, with 24 bases between them. Germline CDR1 and CDR2: MNHEY and SVGAGI. This CDR3 is CARYGAGPKIGTQYF. The CDR3 region has the DNA TGTGCCAGGTATGGTGCGGGACCAAAGATTGGTACGCAGTATTTT.

This clone was found a few times. The same CDR3 arises from other DNA sequences in this sample as well. V usage is TRBV7-2 and J usage is TRBJ1-5, with a possible D match to TRBD1 (5 bases). V gave up 3 bases and J gave up 4 bases, with 10 bases separating them. Germline V lookup: CDR1 SGHTA, CDR2 FQGNSA. This CDR3 region has 14 residues. The CDR3 spells CASSFSGRNQPQHF. As DNA, the CDR3 is TGTGCCAGCAGCTTTTCGGGGCGAAATCAGCCCCAGCATTTT.

The rearrangement joins TRBV5-4 to TRBJ2-3; a weak D match, TRBD2 (7 bases). The CDR3 is 16 residues long. Germline lookup yields CDR1 SGHNT and CDR2 YYREEE (reference sequence). V lost 0 bases to trimming and J lost 2 bases, with 13 bases between them. The chain's CDR3 is CASSLAGRGPTDTQYF. For the CDR3, the DNA is TGTGCCAGCAGCTTGGCGGGGCGGGGGCCCACAGATACGCAGTATTTT.

The rearrangement uses TRBV9 and TRBJ2-1; 7 positions agree with TRBD1. CDR1 and CDR2 (germline): SGDLS, YYNGEE. V lost 4 bases and J lost 0; bases outside the gene matches: 4. This CDR3 region has 15 residues. The chain's CDR3 is CASSPQGNSYNEQFF. Written as DNA, the CDR3 is TGTGCCAGCAGCCCACAGGGGAACTCCTACAATGAGCAGTTCTTC.

CDR3 sequence reads: CASSNTMPPYNSPLHF. As DNA, the CDR3 is TGTGCCAGCAGCAACACAATGCCCCCCTATAATTCACCCCTCCACTTT. The V gene is TRBV21-1, the J gene TRBJ1-6; the table's D call, TRBD1, was not checked against the DNA. TRBV21-1 is flagged as a pseudogene. The CDR3 has 16 amino acids.

This clone was seen only once. This rearrangement joins TRBV19 to TRBJ2-5; 8 nucleotides match TRBD2. This CDR3 is 13 amino acids long. V gave up 10 bases and J gave up 5 bases; unmatched junction bases: 9. Germline loops: CDR1 LNHDA, CDR2 SQIVND (reference sequence). The chain's CDR3 is CATTARGGETQYF. The CDR3 DNA follows: TGTGCCACCACAGCCCGGGGGGGTGAGACCCAGTACTTC.

This clone has only one observation. The chain joins TRBV5-1 to TRBJ2-5; 7 bases are a match to TRBD1. Germline assignment: CDR1 SGHRS and CDR2 YFSETQ. The CDR3 is 14 amino acids. With 0 bases clipped from V and 2 bases from J, the junction kept 1 base outside the gene matches. The CDR3 loop is CASSLGQGQETQYF. CDR3 DNA sequence: TGCGCCAGCAGCTTGGGACAGGGACAAGAGACCCAGTACTTC.